The 23 T cell receptor beta chains below come from one sample, sequenced in a study of T-cell memory formation after mild COVID-19. TCRdb called the 5' RACE reads again in MiXCR, with one record for every CDR3 protein. The table has approximately 250,000 distinct CDR3 sequences, 15% seen once. Source material: PBMCs or a T cell subset sorted from them (not recorded which). The receptor source for this set is an adult woman who had mild COVID-19 (a few samples of this study predate the infection). Cell type and time point are not known.

This clonotype was counted at least ten times. This rearrangement joins TRBV13 to TRBJ2-7; D unclear. Trimming shortened V by 5 bases and J by 2 bases, and 16 bases separated the two germline ends. Germline values: CDR1 PRHDT, CDR2 FYEKMQ (reference sequence). The CDR3 is 15 amino acids. The CDR3 region is CASSPTVLPPYEQYF. DNA for the CDR3: TGTGCCAGCAGCCCAACGGTTCTCCCGCCCTACGAGCAGTACTTC.

This chain links TRBV15 with TRBJ1-6; possible D gene TRBD1, 5 bases. Germline-derived CDR1 and CDR2 are LNHNV and YYDKDF (reference sequence). V lost 8 bases, J lost 6 bases, and 17 bases lay in between. The CDR3 is 15 amino acids. The CDR3 loop is CATAASRQSNSPLHF. The CDR3 DNA follows: TGTGCCACCGCGGCCAGTCGACAGAGTAATTCACCCCTCCACTTT.

This clonotype has a handful of counts. The chain recombines TRBV7-9 with TRBJ2-7; tentatively, D is TRBD2 (5 bases). V was trimmed by 5 bases and J by 3 bases, leaving 11 bases between them. From germline, CDR1 is SEHNR and CDR2 FQNEAQ (reference sequence). The length of the CDR3 is 13 residues. The CDR3, as DNA: TGTGCCAGCAGCCCGGGAATTTTCTACGAGCAGTACTTC. This codes for CASSPGIFYEQYF.

This clonotype was seen only a few times. The chain combines TRBV2 with TRBJ1-2, with 7 bases identical to TRBD1. After removal of 5 bases from V and 0 bases from J, the junction contained 6 bases not matched to a gene. The CDR3 contains 15 residues. From germline, CDR1 is SNHLY and CDR2 FYNNEI. The CDR3 region is CASSLQGKANYGYTF. Written as DNA, the CDR3 is TGTGCCAGCAGTTTACAGGGGAAGGCTAACTATGGCTACACCTTC. Full variable domain (missing parts from reference TRBV2 and TRBJ1-2): EPEVTQTPSHQVTQMGQEVILRCVPISNHLYFYWYRQILGQKVEFLVSFYNNEISEKSEIFDDQFSVERPDGSNFTLKIRSTKLEDSAMYFCASSLQGKANYGYTFGSGTRLTVV.

This rearrangement joins TRBV5-1 to TRBJ2-1; 7 bases align to TRBD2. There are 16 residues in the CDR3. Losses at the gene ends were 0 bases for V and 3 bases for J; bases not matched to a gene: 6. The germline V gene has CDR1 SGHRS and CDR2 YFSETQ. The CDR3: CASSLASLAVYNEQFF. For the CDR3, the DNA is TGCGCCAGCAGCTTGGCGTCGCTAGCGGTCTACAATGAGCAGTTCTTC. The full variable domain, its missing parts supplied by reference TRBV5-1 and TRBJ2-1, is KAGVTQTPRYLIKTRGQQVTLSCSPISGHRSVSWYQQTPGQGLQFLFEYFSETQRNKGNFPGRFSGRQFSNSRSEMNVSTLELGDSALYLCASSLASLAVYNEQFFGPGTRLTVL.

The rearrangement uses TRBV18 and TRBJ1-1; D is possibly TRBD1 (5 bases). Germline V gene sequence: CDR1 KGHSH, CDR2 LQKENI. V lost 0 bases and J lost 4, with 12 bases in between. CDR3 size: 15 residues. The CDR3 nucleotides read TGTGCCAGCTCACCACCGGGGGGAAGCAGCACTGAAGCTTTCTTT. As protein: CASSPPGGSSTEAFF.

This clonotype has a handful of counts. The chain uses TRBV20-1 and TRBJ1-2; D is unclear. The CDR3 has 14 amino acids. Germline values: CDR1 DFQATT, CDR2 SNEGSKA (reference sequence). The V end was cut by 0 bases, the J end by 1 base, with 9 bases between. The CDR3 sequence: CSARDDKLNYGYTF. Here the CDR3 DNA reads TGCAGTGCTAGAGATGACAAACTTAACTATGGCTACACCTTC.

This clonotype was picked up a small number of times. V usage is TRBV20-1 and J usage is TRBJ1-6; maybe TRBD1 (6 bases). Looked up from germline, CDR1 is DFQATT and CDR2 is SNEGSKA (reference sequence). V lost 5 bases and J lost 5, with 13 bases in between. This CDR3 spans 14 amino acids. The CDR3 nucleotides are TGCAGTGCTCGCGAGGGGGGGAATAATTCACCCCTCCACTTT. Translated: CSAREGGNNSPLHF.

This clonotype was counted between two and nine times. The J gene is TRBJ2-2, the V gene TRBV9; the D is unclear. Germline CDR1 reads SGDLS; CDR2 reads YYNGEE. This CDR3 is built from 14 residues. V lost 1 base and J 2 bases, leaving 6 bases between the germline ends. The CDR3 DNA sequence: TGTGCCAGCAGCGTACAGGTTAACACCGGGGAGCTGTTTTTT. This gives the protein CASSVQVNTGELFF.

This clonotype was detected a few times. The chain's CDR3 is CASGGAPDTQYF. CDR3 bases: TGTGCCAGCGGGGGGGCCCCAGATACGCAGTATTTT. V is TRBV6-5 and J is TRBJ2-3, with D possibly matching TRBD2 (7 bases). CDR1 MNHEY and CDR2 SVGAGI come from the germline V gene. The V gene lost 8 bases and the J gene lost 4 bases, with 10 bases spanning the gap. This CDR3 contains 12 residues.

This chain uses TRBV29-1 with TRBJ2-3; D uncertain. V gave up 4 bases and J gave up 2 bases, with 10 bases separating them. CDR3 length: 13 amino acids. The germline V gene has CDR1 SQVTM and CDR2 ANQGSEA. This chain's CDR3 is CSVVFRITDTQYF. CDR3 bases: TGCAGCGTTGTCTTTCGAATCACAGATACGCAGTATTTT.

The chain employs TRBV5-5 and TRBJ2-5; TRBD2 agrees at 7 bases. This CDR3 region has 13 residues. Germline loops: CDR1 SGHKS, CDR2 YYEKEE (reference sequence). The V segment lost 3 bases and the J segment 2 bases; nucleotides outside the gene matches: 1. The CDR3 DNA follows: TGTGCCAGCAGCTCAGCGGGGCAAGAGACCCAGTACTTC. Its translation is CASSSAGQETQYF.

The chain joins TRBV2 to TRBJ1-2, with D perhaps matching TRBD1 (5 bases). V dropped 7 bases and J dropped 5 bases, with 23 bases sitting between them. Germline loops: CDR1 SNHLY, CDR2 FYNNEI. The CDR3 sequence is 16 residues long. CDR3 nucleotide sequence: TGTGCCAGCACCTGGCGGAGGGGTTCTTTTGAATATGGCTACACCTTC. Its protein product is CASTWRRGSFEYGYTF.

This clonotype was picked up a small number of times. The genes are TRBV30 and TRBJ2-7; D possibly corresponds to TRBD1 (6 bases). The CDR3 contains 15 residues. CDR1 and CDR2 from the germline V gene are GTSNPN and SVGIG (reference sequence). The germline V and J ends were trimmed by 1 base and 0 bases, with 13 bases remaining between them. The CDR3 region has the DNA TGTGCCTGGAGTGGGTTCGGACAGCGCTCCTACGAGCAGTACTTC. This sequence encodes CAWSGFGQRSYEQYF.

This clonotype was counted ten times or more. The chain recombines TRBV6-4 with TRBJ1-1; unclear D gene. The CDR3 runs 13 residues. With 4 bases removed from V and 2 bases from J, the gap between germline ends came to 8 bases. CDR1 and CDR2 from the germline V gene are MRHNA and SNTAGT. The CDR3 loop reads CASSAGSNTEAFF. CDR3 DNA sequence: TGTGCCAGCAGTGCGGGGTCCAACACTGAAGCTTTCTTT.

This clonotype was observed a few times. The chain employs TRBV7-3 and TRBJ2-1; the match to TRBD1 covers 9 bases. The germline V gene encodes CDR1 SGHTA and CDR2 FQGTGA. This CDR3 comprises 16 residues. J lost 7 bases, V lost 5 bases, and 12 bases had no gene match. The CDR3 protein is CASSLRAGTGWNEQFF. The CDR3 nucleotides are TGTGCCAGCAGCCTAAGGGCAGGGACAGGGTGGAATGAGCAGTTCTTC.

This clonotype was picked up many times. V and J are TRBV5-1 and TRBJ2-5, with no clear D. Per germline, CDR1 SGHRS and CDR2 YFSETQ. The length of the CDR3 is 12 residues. Trimming took off 4 bases at V and 1 base at J, with 5 bases between the two ends. CDR3 sequence reads: CASSRRQETQYF. CDR3 nucleotides: TGCGCCAGCAGCCGCCGCCAAGAGACCCAGTACTTC.

This clonotype was found many times. The genes are TRBV11-2 and TRBJ2-1, with TRBD1 identical over 8 bases. Germline assignment: CDR1 SGHAT and CDR2 FQNNGV. The V and J ends lost 3 bases and 9 bases, in that order; junction bases with no gene match: 4. CDR3 size: 13 residues. The CDR3 spells CASSFQGAGEQFF. The CDR3 DNA reads as TGTGCCAGCAGCTTTCAGGGGGCGGGTGAGCAGTTCTTC.

The rearrangement links TRBV5-1 to TRBJ2-7; 7 bases are shared with TRBD2. The germline V gene encodes CDR1 SGHRS and CDR2 YFSETQ. This CDR3 contains 14 residues. V gave up 6 bases and J gave up 5 bases; unmatched junction bases: 11. For the CDR3, the DNA is TGCGCCAGCAAGCGTAGGGAGGGGCCCAACGAGCAGTACTTC. Translated: CASKRREGPNEQYF.

There are a few counts of this clonotype. The chain has TRBV12-3 or TRBV12-4 and TRBJ2-3; the D call may be TRBD1 or TRBD2 (5 bases each). Trimming removed 2 bases from V and 2 bases from J, with 11 bases in between. This CDR3 has 15 amino acids. In DNA, the CDR3 is TGTGCCAGCAGTTTAATCGAGGGGTACACAGATACGCAGTATTTT. Encoded protein: CASSLIEGYTDTQYF.

This clonotype appeared a few times. This chain joins TRBV12-3 or TRBV12-4 and TRBJ1-5; D ambiguous. The ends were cut back, 4 bases at V and 5 bases at J, with 12 bases in the middle. The CDR3 totals 14 residues. CDR3 sequence reads: CASSSGSYYQPQHF. CDR3 coding DNA: TGTGCCAGCAGTTCCGGGTCTTACTATCAGCCCCAGCATTTT.

This clonotype was seen a handful of times. The chain couples TRBV20-1 to TRBJ2-7; a weak D match, TRBD1 (6 bases). There are 14 residues in the CDR3. The germline CDR1 and CDR2 sequences are DFQATT and SNEGSKA (reference sequence). V lost 2 bases, J lost 0 bases, and 11 bases lay in between. CDR3 sequence reads: CSARTGLGSYEQYF. The CDR3 DNA sequence: TGCAGTGCTAGAACAGGGCTAGGCTCCTACGAGCAGTACTTC.

This clonotype was observed a few times. V is TRBV7-9 and J is TRBJ2-5; the D gene could be TRBD1 or TRBD2 (5 bases each). V lost 5 bases to trimming and J lost 5 bases, with 15 bases between them. Germline values: CDR1 SEHNR, CDR2 FQNEAQ (reference sequence). The CDR3 runs 14 residues. This CDR3 is CASSRPPGTETQYF. The CDR3 bases are TGTGCCAGCAGCCGACCCCCAGGGACGGAGACCCAGTACTTC.